The clone carrying this T cell receptor (beta chain) was seen ten or more times. Its antigen remains unknown. The TCR beta libraries were generated through quantitative 5'-RACE incorporating molecular barcodes. TCRdb re-called the 5' RACE reads through MiXCR, storing one row per CDR3 protein. The repertoire holds some 120,000 distinct CDR3 sequences, with 12% to 15% as singletons. This CDR3 contains 14 residues. Germline CDR1 is DFQATT and CDR2 is SNEGSKA (reference sequence). Trimming cost V 5 bases and J 3 bases, with 13 bases left between them. These data belong to a study of CD8 T cells in ankylosing spondylitis. Study-wide results and limits: CD8+ by phenotype, disease-linked clones were relatively rare in peripheral blood. Previous work reported some of these motif variants in the synovial fluid and blood of reactive arthritis. Roughly eight highly homologous variants made up a TCR beta motif that seemed to typify ankylosing spondylitis blood.

The rearrangement uses TRBV20-1 and TRBJ2-2; D might be TRBD2 (6 bases). This receptor was taken from a female donor with ankylosing spondylitis or in good health (not recorded which). Source material: blood, either unsorted or a sorted T cell fraction (not recorded which). For the CDR3, the DNA is TGCAGTGCTTCGGCGGGATCGGACACCGGGGAGCTGTTTTTT. It specifies CSASAGSDTGELFF.